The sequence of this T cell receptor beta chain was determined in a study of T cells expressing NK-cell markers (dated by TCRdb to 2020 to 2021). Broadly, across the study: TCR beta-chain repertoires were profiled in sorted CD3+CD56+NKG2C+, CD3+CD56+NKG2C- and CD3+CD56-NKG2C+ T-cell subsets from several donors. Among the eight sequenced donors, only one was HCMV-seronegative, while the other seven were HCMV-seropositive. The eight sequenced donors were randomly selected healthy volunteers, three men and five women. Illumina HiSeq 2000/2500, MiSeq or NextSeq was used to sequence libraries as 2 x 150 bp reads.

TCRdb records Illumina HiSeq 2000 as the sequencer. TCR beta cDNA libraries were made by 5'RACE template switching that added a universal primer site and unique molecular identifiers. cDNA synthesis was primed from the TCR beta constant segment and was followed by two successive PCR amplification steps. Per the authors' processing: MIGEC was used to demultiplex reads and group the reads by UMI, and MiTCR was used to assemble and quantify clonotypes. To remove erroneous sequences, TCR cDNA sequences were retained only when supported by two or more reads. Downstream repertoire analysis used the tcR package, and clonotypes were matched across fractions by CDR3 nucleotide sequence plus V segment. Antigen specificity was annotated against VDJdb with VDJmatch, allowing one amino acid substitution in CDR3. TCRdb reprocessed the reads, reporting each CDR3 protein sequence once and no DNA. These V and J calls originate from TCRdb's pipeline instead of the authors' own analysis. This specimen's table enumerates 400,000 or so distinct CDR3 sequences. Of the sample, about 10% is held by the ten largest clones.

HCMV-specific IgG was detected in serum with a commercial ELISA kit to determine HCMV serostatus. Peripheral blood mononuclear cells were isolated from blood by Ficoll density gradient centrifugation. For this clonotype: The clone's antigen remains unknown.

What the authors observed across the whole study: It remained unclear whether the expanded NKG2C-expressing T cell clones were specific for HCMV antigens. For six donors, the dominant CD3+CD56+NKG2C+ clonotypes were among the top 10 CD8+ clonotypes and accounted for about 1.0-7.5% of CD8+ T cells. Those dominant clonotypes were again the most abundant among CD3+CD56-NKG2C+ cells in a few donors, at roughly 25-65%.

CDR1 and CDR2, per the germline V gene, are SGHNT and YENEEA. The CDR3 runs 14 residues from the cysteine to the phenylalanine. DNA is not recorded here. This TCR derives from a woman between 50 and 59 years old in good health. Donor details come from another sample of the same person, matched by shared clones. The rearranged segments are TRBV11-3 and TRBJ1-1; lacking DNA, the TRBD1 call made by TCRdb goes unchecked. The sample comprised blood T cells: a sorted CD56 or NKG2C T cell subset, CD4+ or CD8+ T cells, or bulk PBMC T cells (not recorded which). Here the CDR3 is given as CASSLLPLNTEAFF.